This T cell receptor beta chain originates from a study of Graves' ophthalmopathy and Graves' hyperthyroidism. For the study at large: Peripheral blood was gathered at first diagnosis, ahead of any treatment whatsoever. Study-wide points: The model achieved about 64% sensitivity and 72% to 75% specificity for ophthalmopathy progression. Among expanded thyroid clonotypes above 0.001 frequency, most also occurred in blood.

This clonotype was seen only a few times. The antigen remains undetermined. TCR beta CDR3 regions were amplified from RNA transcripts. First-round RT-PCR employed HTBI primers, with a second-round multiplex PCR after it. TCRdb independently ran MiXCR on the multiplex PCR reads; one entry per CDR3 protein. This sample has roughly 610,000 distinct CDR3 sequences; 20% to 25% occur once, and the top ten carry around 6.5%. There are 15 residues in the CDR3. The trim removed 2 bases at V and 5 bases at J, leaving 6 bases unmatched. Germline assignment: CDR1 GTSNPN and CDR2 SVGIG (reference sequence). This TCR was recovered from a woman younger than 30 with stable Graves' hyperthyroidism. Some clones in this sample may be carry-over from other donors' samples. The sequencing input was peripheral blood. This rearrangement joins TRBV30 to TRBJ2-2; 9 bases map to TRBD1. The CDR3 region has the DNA TGTGCCTGGAGTAACCGGGACAGGGTTACCGGGGAGCTGTTTTTT. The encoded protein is CAWSNRDRVTGELFF.